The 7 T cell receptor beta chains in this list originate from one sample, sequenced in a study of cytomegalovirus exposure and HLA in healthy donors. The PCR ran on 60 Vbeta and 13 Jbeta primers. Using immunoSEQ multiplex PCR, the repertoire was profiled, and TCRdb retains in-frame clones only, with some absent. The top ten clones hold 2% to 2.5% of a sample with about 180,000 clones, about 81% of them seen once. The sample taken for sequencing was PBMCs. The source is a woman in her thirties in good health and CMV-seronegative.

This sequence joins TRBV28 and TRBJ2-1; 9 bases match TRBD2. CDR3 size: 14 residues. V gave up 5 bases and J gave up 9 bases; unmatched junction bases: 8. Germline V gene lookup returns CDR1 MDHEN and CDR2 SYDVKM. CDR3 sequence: CASSPGTSYGEQFF. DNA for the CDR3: TGTGCCAGCAGTCCCGGGACTAGCTACGGTGAGCAGTTCTTC.

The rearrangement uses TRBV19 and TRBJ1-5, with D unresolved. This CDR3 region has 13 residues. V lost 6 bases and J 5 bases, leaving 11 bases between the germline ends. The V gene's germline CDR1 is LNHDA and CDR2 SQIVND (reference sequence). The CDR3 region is CASSLAIDQPQHF. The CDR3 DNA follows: TGTGCCAGTAGCCTAGCCATAGATCAGCCCCAGCATTTT.

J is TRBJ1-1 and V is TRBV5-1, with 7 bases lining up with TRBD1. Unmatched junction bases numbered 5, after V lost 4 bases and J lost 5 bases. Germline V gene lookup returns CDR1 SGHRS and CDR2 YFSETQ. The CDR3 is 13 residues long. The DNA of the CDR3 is TGCGCCAGCAGCCTGGGCAGGGGGACTGAAGCTTTCTTT. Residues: CASSLGRGTEAFF.

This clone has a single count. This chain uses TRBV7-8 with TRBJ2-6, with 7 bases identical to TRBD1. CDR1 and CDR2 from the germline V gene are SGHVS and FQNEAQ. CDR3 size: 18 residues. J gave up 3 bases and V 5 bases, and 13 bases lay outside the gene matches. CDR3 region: CASSPTSTGFSGANVLTF. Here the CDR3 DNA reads TGTGCCAGCAGCCCCACCTCGACAGGGTTTAGTGGGGCCAACGTCCTGACTTTC.

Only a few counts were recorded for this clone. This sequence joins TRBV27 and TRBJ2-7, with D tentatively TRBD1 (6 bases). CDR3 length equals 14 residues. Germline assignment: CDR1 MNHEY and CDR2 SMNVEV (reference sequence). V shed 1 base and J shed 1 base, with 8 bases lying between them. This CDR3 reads CASSLYGTSYEQYF. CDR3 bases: TGTGCCAGCAGTTTATATGGGACATCCTACGAGCAGTACTTC.

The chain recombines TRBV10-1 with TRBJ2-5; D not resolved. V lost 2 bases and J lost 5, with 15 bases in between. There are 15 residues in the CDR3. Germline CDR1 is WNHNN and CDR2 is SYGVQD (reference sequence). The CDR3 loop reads CASSEGLTPGETQYF. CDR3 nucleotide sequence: TGCGCCAGCAGTGAGGGGCTTACCCCTGGGGAGACCCAGTACTTC.

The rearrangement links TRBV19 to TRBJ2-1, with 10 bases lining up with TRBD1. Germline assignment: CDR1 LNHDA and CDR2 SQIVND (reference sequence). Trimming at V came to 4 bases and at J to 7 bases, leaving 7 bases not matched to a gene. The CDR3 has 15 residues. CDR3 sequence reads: CASSTPGQGSNEQFF. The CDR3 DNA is TGTGCCAGTAGTACACCGGGACAGGGGAGTAATGAGCAGTTCTTC. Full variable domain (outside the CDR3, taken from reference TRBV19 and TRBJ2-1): DGGITQSPKYLFRKEGQNVTLSCEQNLNHDAMYWYRQDPGQGLRLIYYSQIVNDFQKGDIAEGYSVSREKKESFPLTVTSAQKNPTAFYLCASSTPGQGSNEQFFGPGTRLTVL.